This TCR beta chain was recorded in a study of shared clonotypes between healthy human individuals. Overall study results and limits: The low donor count limited represented genetic and exposure-history diversity. It was the non-shared clonotypes that had lower generation probabilities than clonotypes shared by all four donors.

Germline assignment: CDR1 LNHDA and CDR2 SQIVND (reference sequence). This CDR3 spans 15 amino acids. Trimming stripped 2 bases from V and 8 bases from J, with 16 bases between. For each subset, genomic DNA was distributed in equal portions over several immunoSEQ plates. As processed by the authors: ImmunoSEQ sequences covered only the junction and lacked quality scores; filtering therefore differed. Using immunoSEQ multiplex PCR, the repertoire was profiled, and TCRdb retains in-frame clones only, with some absent. The V and J calls and the clone size are those of that table, but D and trimming were determined from the DNA. The data hold approximately 1.4 million clones, with under 99% observed a single time. Comments on this clone: Its antigen remains unidentified.

This TCR was sampled from a man under 40 in good health. Material for sequencing was naive CD4+ T cells sorted from blood. Indicated subset: CD45RA+ positively selected. The chain recombines TRBV19 with TRBJ2-1; D might be TRBD2 (7 bases). The CDR3 region has the DNA TGTGCCAGTAGTATAAGGGGGAGGGAGAACCATGAGCAGTTCTTC. It translates to CASSIRGRENHEQFF.